Following are 32 T cell receptor beta chains from one sample sequenced in a study of cytomegalovirus exposure and HLA in healthy donors. The study ran its PCR with 60 Vbeta and 13 Jbeta primers. Repertoires were generated with immunoSEQ multiplex PCR, while TCRdb's copy carries only in-frame clones and drops some. The sample gives under 200,000 clones, around 80% of which show up once; more than 1.3% is in the top ten. Specimen: PBMCs. These receptors were taken from a girl under 18 in good health and CMV-seropositive.

This rearrangement joins TRBV7-2 to TRBJ1-2; no firm D call. The germline gives CDR1 SGHTA, CDR2 FQGNSA. The CDR3 has 13 amino acids. V lost 1 base, J lost 5 bases, and 8 bases lay in between. The CDR3 reads CASSLGRLYGYTF. In nucleotides, the CDR3 is TGTGCCAGCAGCTTAGGCAGGCTATATGGCTACACCTTC.

V gene TRBV21-1 combines with J gene TRBJ1-1; whether TRBD1, the table's D call, matches the DNA was not checked. TRBV21-1 is termed a pseudogene. CDR3 length: 17 residues. The CDR3 loop reads CASSKGGRDRGGTEAFF. The CDR3 nucleotides are TGTGCCAGCAGCAAAGGGGGGAGGGACAGGGGGGGCACTGAAGCTTTCTTT.

This clone has more than one count but fewer than ten. The rearrangement uses TRBV7-3 and TRBJ2-3, with 10 bases identical to TRBD2. V trimming: 5 bases; J trimming: 4 bases; junction bases outside the gene matches: 3. Germline V gene sequence: CDR1 SGHTA, CDR2 FQGTGA. This CDR3 spans 14 amino acids. DNA of the CDR3: TGTGCCAGCAGCGTCGGGACTAGCGCAGATACGCAGTATTTT. It is translated as CASSVGTSADTQYF.

This clone was picked up one time. The chain couples TRBV11-2 to TRBJ2-1; TRBD1 matches 8 bases. Trimming at V came to 0 bases and at J to 0 bases, leaving 4 bases not matched to a gene. The CDR3 is made up of 17 amino acids. Germline values: CDR1 SGHAT, CDR2 FQNNGV. CDR3 residues: CASSLDRTGYSYNEQFF. For the CDR3, the DNA is TGTGCCAGCAGCTTAGATAGGACAGGGTACTCCTACAATGAGCAGTTCTTC.

This chain uses TRBV7-9 with TRBJ1-4; weak D call: TRBD1 (6 bases). The V end lost 5 bases, the J end lost 4 bases, and 11 bases lay between the germline ends. CDR1 is SEHNR, CDR2 FQNEAQ, per germline (reference sequence). The CDR3 sequence is 14 residues long. CDR3: CASSLGQNNEKLFF. The CDR3 DNA sequence: TGTGCCAGCAGCCTAGGACAGAATAATGAAAAACTGTTTTTT.

The chain uses TRBV9 and TRBJ2-5; D might be TRBD2 (7 bases). Germline V gene lookup returns CDR1 SGDLS and CDR2 YYNGEE. CDR3 length equals 19 residues. V was pared by 4 bases and J by 1 base, with 26 bases between. In DNA, the CDR3 is TGTGCCAGCAGCCCCCGGGTGTGGGAGGGGGGGAACACCCAAGAGACCCAGTACTTC. Its protein is CASSPRVWEGGNTQETQYF.

This clone showed up just a few times. This chain connects TRBV2 to TRBJ1-2, with 12 bases lining up with TRBD1. Per the germline V gene, CDR1 is SNHLY and CDR2 is FYNNEI. There are 16 residues in the CDR3. After removal of 6 bases from V and 3 bases from J, the junction contained 8 bases not matched to a gene. CDR3 amino acids: CASRRDRGRLDYGYTF. The CDR3 region has the DNA TGTGCCAGCAGACGGGACAGGGGGCGTCTGGACTATGGCTACACCTTC.

The rearrangement uses TRBV5-6 and TRBJ2-7, with D tentatively TRBD1 (5 bases). Germline lookup yields CDR1 SGHDT and CDR2 YYEEEE. This CDR3 region has 16 residues. Trimming removed 2 bases from V and 7 bases from J, with 22 bases in between. CDR3 DNA: TGTGCCAGCAGCTTAGGGGTTTGGGCAAACCTAAGAGAGCAGTACTTC. Protein: CASSLGVWANLREQYF.

The CDR3 DNA reads TGTGCCAGCATTCGGGAAGAGACCCAGTACTTC. Amino acid sequence: CASIREETQYF. The chain carries TRBV6-1 and TRBJ2-5; D remains ambiguous. V gave up 7 bases and J gave up 3 bases, with 6 bases separating them. The germline gives CDR1 MNHNS, CDR2 SASEGT. The CDR3 sequence is 11 residues long.

This rearrangement joins TRBV4-3 to TRBJ2-1, with D perhaps TRBD2 (5 bases). Per germline, CDR1 LGHNA and CDR2 YSLEER. The CDR3 sequence is 16 residues long. Trimming removed 3 bases at V and 5 bases at J, with 17 bases between. This CDR3 is CASSHRSGRNNNEQFF. DNA for the CDR3: TGCGCCAGCAGCCACAGGTCTGGGAGAAATAACAATGAGCAGTTCTTC.

The rearrangement joins TRBV27 to TRBJ2-7; possible D gene TRBD1, 6 bases. The CDR3 has 15 residues. V gave up 5 bases and J gave up 4 bases, with 18 bases separating them. CDR1 and CDR2 from the germline V gene are MNHEY and SMNVEV (reference sequence). Here the CDR3 reads CASSKDRIPLYEQYF. CDR3 DNA: TGTGCCAGCAGTAAGGACAGAATCCCGCTTTACGAGCAGTACTTC.

The chain is built from TRBV2 and TRBJ2-1, with D possibly being TRBD2 (7 bases). V was shortened by 6 bases and J by 8 bases, with 14 bases between the two germline ends. The CDR3 is 13 amino acids. Germline lookup yields CDR1 SNHLY and CDR2 FYNNEI. The CDR3 protein is CASRGGGADEQFF. The DNA of the CDR3 is TGTGCCAGCAGAGGTGGGGGGGCAGATGAGCAGTTCTTC.

V is TRBV6-6 and J is TRBJ2-7, with a tentative D call TRBD1 (5 bases). V was shortened by 6 bases and J by 0 bases, with 6 bases between the two germline ends. Germline V lookup: CDR1 MNHNY, CDR2 SVGAGI (reference sequence). CDR3 length equals 12 residues. This CDR3 is CASSDSSYEQYF. DNA of the CDR3: TGTGCCAGCAGCGACAGCTCCTACGAGCAGTACTTC.

J is TRBJ1-2 and V is TRBV10-3, with D possibly TRBD1 on 5 matching bases. V lost 1 base and J lost 4, with 10 bases in between. Germline CDR1 ENHRY, CDR2 SYGVKD. CDR3 size: 14 residues. As DNA, the CDR3 is TGTGCCATCAGTGAGTGGGGGGGTAGCTATGGCTACACCTTC. It specifies CAISEWGGSYGYTF.

This clone was counted a few times. The chain joins TRBV5-1 to TRBJ1-2; 9 bases line up with TRBD1. There are 16 residues in the CDR3. CDR1 and CDR2 (germline): SGHRS, YFSETQ. The trim removed 3 bases at V and 4 bases at J, leaving 10 bases unmatched. The CDR3 here is CASSWGRTGAAYGYTF. The CDR3 region has the DNA TGCGCCAGCAGCTGGGGGAGGACAGGGGCTGCCTATGGCTACACCTTC.

The V call is TRBV18, the J call TRBJ1-5; no reliable D call. V lost 3 bases, J lost 6 bases, and 12 bases lay in between. CDR3 length equals 14 residues. In germline, CDR1 is KGHSH, CDR2 LQKENI. The DNA for the CDR3 is TGTGCCAGCTCACCCATCCCGGGGAGTCAGCCCCAGCATTTT. Translating gives CASSPIPGSQPQHF.

The gene calls are TRBV9 and TRBJ2-2; 7 positions match TRBD2. From germline, CDR1 is SGDLS and CDR2 YYNGEE. With 6 bases clipped from V and 5 bases from J, the junction kept 13 bases outside the gene matches. The CDR3 extends over 16 amino acids. The CDR3 bases are TGTGCCAGCACCCCACTGAGCGGGGTTCCTACCGGGGAGCTGTTTTTT. Its translation: CASTPLSGVPTGELFF.

The chain couples TRBV4-1 to TRBJ2-7; the match to TRBD1 covers 7 bases. The CDR3 length is 13 residues. The V gene's germline CDR1 is MGHRA and CDR2 YSYEKL. V shed 8 bases, J shed 2 bases, and the junction held 6 bases outside the gene matches. Written as DNA, the CDR3 is TGCGCCAGCTCCCAGACAGGGCCCTACGAGCAGTACTTC. It encodes CASSQTGPYEQYF.

Only a few counts were recorded for this clone. V is TRBV2 and J is TRBJ2-7, with D perhaps TRBD1 (6 bases). CDR1 and CDR2 from the germline V gene are SNHLY and FYNNEI. The CDR3 is 15 amino acids. Trimming removed 2 bases at V and 6 bases at J, with 17 bases between. The CDR3 sequence is CASSEIYQGQGEQYF. In DNA, the CDR3 is TGTGCCAGCAGTGAAATCTATCAGGGGCAAGGCGAGCAGTACTTC.

This clone appeared a single time. The CDR3, as DNA: TGTGCCAGCAGTCCCCAGGGGCAGCTTCGCAATGAGCAGTTCTTC. It specifies CASSPQGQLRNEQFF. The rearrangement links TRBV6-6 to TRBJ2-1, with TRBD1 as a possible D gene (6 bases). V was pared by 5 bases and J by 6 bases, with 17 bases between. This CDR3 contains 15 residues. CDR1 and CDR2 (germline): MNHNY, SVGAGI (reference sequence).

J is TRBJ2-3 and V is TRBV13; no firm D call. CDR1 and CDR2 from the germline V gene are PRHDT and FYEKMQ (reference sequence). Trimming shortened V by 3 bases and J by 5 bases, and 3 bases separated the two germline ends. The CDR3 sequence is 11 residues long. In DNA, the CDR3 is TGTGCCAGCAGCTTGAGAGATACGCAGTATTTT. Translated, it gives CASSLRDTQYF. Based on the CDR3 plus reference TRBV13 and TRBJ2-3, the full variable domain is AAGVIQSPRHLIKEKRETATLKCYPIPRHDTVYWYQQGPGQDPQFLISFYEKMQSDKGSIPDRFSAQQFSDYHSELNMSSLELGDSALYFCASSLRDTQYFGPGTRLTVL.

This chain connects TRBV28 to TRBJ1-1, with a weak D call TRBD1 (6 bases). Germline-derived CDR1 and CDR2 are MDHEN and SYDVKM. The CDR3 is 16 amino acids. V was cut by 3 bases and J by 0 bases, with 14 bases left in between. The chain's CDR3 is CASSFLDRLMNTEAFF. As DNA, the CDR3 is TGTGCCAGCAGTTTCCTGGACAGACTCATGAACACTGAAGCTTTCTTT.

The chain is built from TRBV30 and TRBJ2-1, with no clear D. Trimming took off 1 base at V and 10 bases at J, with 11 bases between the two ends. CDR1 is GTSNPN, CDR2 SVGIG, per germline (reference sequence). CDR3 length: 12 residues. Here the CDR3 reads CAWSGPSGEQFF. Written as DNA, the CDR3 is TGTGCCTGGAGTGGCCCTAGTGGGGAGCAGTTCTTC.

J is TRBJ1-3 and V is TRBV4-1; possibly TRBD1 for D (5 bases). This CDR3 spans 16 amino acids. Germline V gives CDR1 MGHRA, CDR2 YSYEKL. V dropped 1 base and J dropped 0 bases, with 10 bases sitting between them. CDR3 in DNA: TGCGCCAGCAGCCAAGTTTCGGGGGGCTCTGGAAACACCATATATTTT. This translates into CASSQVSGGSGNTIYF.

This sequence joins TRBV5-1 and TRBJ1-1, with D maybe TRBD1 (6 bases). Trimming left V 0 bases short and J 0 bases short, with 15 bases between. The CDR3 sequence is 17 residues long. Per germline, CDR1 SGHRS and CDR2 YFSETQ. The CDR3 loop is CASSLVGTGRLNTEAFF. CDR3 nucleotide sequence: TGCGCCAGCAGCTTGGTGGGTACAGGGCGATTGAACACTGAAGCTTTCTTT.

The chain uses TRBV9 and TRBJ2-3; TRBD2 matches at 9 bases. Trimming at V came to 0 bases and at J to 5 bases, leaving 4 bases not matched to a gene. CDR1 and CDR2 (germline): SGDLS, YYNGEE. The CDR3 runs to 15 residues. Written as DNA, the CDR3 is TGTGCCAGCAGCGTAGGTGGCGGGGGGGAAGATACGCAGTATTTT. Its protein is CASSVGGGGEDTQYF.

This rearrangement joins TRBV9 to TRBJ2-7, with 7 bases identical to TRBD1. This CDR3 has 16 residues. Trimming at V came to 4 bases and at J to 2 bases, leaving 12 bases not matched to a gene. In germline, CDR1 is SGDLS, CDR2 YYNGEE. This chain's CDR3 is CASSISNKGTAYEQYF. The CDR3, as DNA: TGTGCCAGCAGCATATCTAACAAAGGGACAGCCTACGAGCAGTACTTC.

The chain has TRBV14 and TRBJ2-1, with 8 bases lining up with TRBD1. The CDR3 is 15 amino acids. Germline V gene sequence: CDR1 SGHDN, CDR2 FVKESK. The J segment lost 4 bases and the V segment lost 2 bases, leaving 4 bases of the junction unmatched. As DNA, the CDR3 is TGTGCCAGCAGCCAAAGCCGGGACAGGTACAATGAGCAGTTCTTC. Protein: CASSQSRDRYNEQFF.

The chain couples TRBV19 to TRBJ2-7; TRBD1 aligns across 10 bases. This CDR3 has 13 residues. V lost 8 bases to trimming and J lost 4 bases; unmatched junction nucleotides: 5. Germline V CDR1 and CDR2: LNHDA, SQIVND (reference sequence). CDR3 nucleotides: TGTGCCAGTGCCCGGGACAGGGGTTACGAGCAGTACTTC. Its protein is CASARDRGYEQYF.

This chain joins TRBV14 and TRBJ2-2; TRBD2 matches 7 bases. V was pared by 4 bases and J by 2 bases, with 4 bases of the junction left unmatched. The CDR3 contains 15 residues. The germline CDR1 and CDR2 sequences are SGHDN and FVKESK. CDR3 coding DNA: TGTGCCAGCAGCCCGGGACTACCTAACACCGGGGAGCTGTTTTTT. It encodes CASSPGLPNTGELFF. The entire variable domain, with the rest obtained from reference TRBV14 and TRBJ2-2, is as follows: EAGVTQFPSHSVIEKGQTVTLRCDPISGHDNLYWYRRVMGKEIKFLLHFVKESKQDESGMPNNRFLAERTGGTYSTLKVQPAELEDSGVYFCASSPGLPNTGELFFGEGSRLTVL.

This clone was counted only a few times. This sequence joins TRBV7-8 and TRBJ1-5; D unresolved. The CDR3 covers 16 residues. With 5 bases removed from V and 1 base from J, the gap between germline ends came to 15 bases. Germline CDR1 is SGHVS and CDR2 is FQNEAQ. The CDR3 DNA sequence: TGTGCCAGCAGCCTCCGCCCGACTGTGAGCAATCAGCCCCAGCATTTT. Amino acid sequence: CASSLRPTVSNQPQHF.

The chain recombines TRBV5-1 with TRBJ2-7; 9 bases align to TRBD2. J gave up 1 base and V 4 bases, and 12 bases lay outside the gene matches. The CDR3 consists of 17 residues. Germline V gene data show CDR1 as SGHRS and CDR2 as YFSETQ. The CDR3 bases are TGCGCCAGCAGCCTCGAGGAGGGGGGACTAGCTTCCTACGAGCAGTACTTC. This gives the protein CASSLEEGGLASYEQYF.